The 9 T cell receptor beta chains in this list originate from one sample, sequenced in a study of cytotoxic CD8 clonotypes in ibrutinib-treated CLL (dated by TCRdb to 2020 to 2022). The time point label here, explained by the study, means: approximately eleven months on ibrutinib. Libraries were prepared through the immunoSEQ multiplex PCR assay. In its TCRdb copy, this immuneACCESS table keeps in-frame sequences only and misses some clones. Where compared with another copy, unresolved V genes explain less than half of these, and the others have no known cause. The sample table shows about 160,000 clones, and more than 75% are seen once. Clones ranked in the top ten supply around 2% of the sample. The sample in question was PBMCs, obtained after 12 months of ibrutinib treatment. All receptors come from a human donor with chronic lymphocytic leukemia.

The CDR3 DNA reads TGTGCCTGGAGTCCGGGGGACTCCCGGGCGGGGTACGAGCAGTACTTC. Protein sequence: CAWSPGDSRAGYEQYF. J is TRBJ2-7 and V is TRBV30; D is perhaps TRBD2 (6 bases). V was pared by 2 bases and J by 4 bases, with 21 bases between. CDR1 is GTSNPN, CDR2 SVGIG, per germline (reference sequence). This CDR3 has 16 residues. The full variable domain, its missing parts supplied by reference TRBV30 and TRBJ2-7, is SQTIHQWPATLVQPVGSPLSLECTVEGTSNPNLYWYRQAAGRGLQLLFYSVGIGQISSEVPQNLSASRPQDRQFILSSKKLLLSDSGFYLCAWSPGDSRAGYEQYFGPGTRLTVT.

This sequence joins TRBV27 and TRBJ2-7; possible D gene TRBD2, 5 bases. The CDR3 is 15 residues long. V was shortened by 6 bases and J by 7 bases, with 22 bases between the two germline ends. Germline V lookup: CDR1 MNHEY, CDR2 SMNVEV (reference sequence). The CDR3 here is CASSLRVSSRGEQYF. For the CDR3, the DNA is TGTGCCAGCAGCCTAAGGGTTTCTAGCCGTGGGGAGCAGTACTTC.

DNA of the CDR3: TGTGCCAGCAGCTCCATAGCGGGAGGCAATGAGCAGTTCTTC. Protein: CASSSIAGGNEQFF. This rearrangement joins TRBV7-9 to TRBJ2-1, with 10 bases fitting TRBD2. The CDR3 covers 14 residues. The junction had 3 bases not matched to a gene; V was cut back by 4 bases and J by 6 bases. Germline CDR1 is SEHNR and CDR2 is FQNEAQ (reference sequence).

This sequence joins TRBV6-5 and TRBJ1-6, with unresolved D. Germline V gives CDR1 MNHEY, CDR2 SVGAGI. The length of the CDR3 is 14 residues. Trimming stripped 2 bases from V and 5 bases from J, with 7 bases between. CDR3 in amino acids: CASSYTWDNSPLHF. In DNA form, the CDR3 reads TGTGCCAGCAGTTACACATGGGATAATTCACCCCTCCACTTT.

The V call is TRBV4-2, the J call TRBJ2-1; D is perhaps TRBD1 (6 bases). Germline V gene sequence: CDR1 LGHNA, CDR2 YNFKEQ. This CDR3 has 16 residues. Trimming shortened V by 1 base and J by 4 bases, and 14 bases separated the two germline ends. The chain's CDR3 is CASSQGGLAGYNEQFF. The CDR3, as DNA: TGTGCCAGCAGCCAAGGGGGGCTAGCAGGTTACAATGAGCAGTTCTTC.

This chain links TRBV7-9 with TRBJ2-1; 11 nucleotides agree with TRBD2. The germline CDR1 and CDR2 sequences are SEHNR and FQNEAQ (reference sequence). This CDR3 contains 16 residues. The trim removed 5 bases at V and 8 bases at J, leaving 11 bases unmatched. The DNA of the CDR3 is TGTGCCAGCAGCCTCCGACTAGCGGGACCCATCGATGAGCAGTTCTTC. Its protein is CASSLRLAGPIDEQFF. Full variable domain (remainder filled in from reference TRBV7-9 and TRBJ2-1): DTGVSQNPRHKITKRGQNVTFRCDPISEHNRLYWYRQTLGQGPEFLTYFQNEAQLEKSRLLSDRFSAERPKGSFSTLEIQRTEQGDSAMYLCASSLRLAGPIDEQFFGPGTRLTVL.

The chain employs TRBV4-3 and TRBJ2-5; unclear D gene. The V and J ends lost 0 bases and 0 bases respectively, with 5 bases between them. Germline CDR1 reads LGHNA; CDR2 reads YSLEER. The CDR3 spans 14 residues. The CDR3 region has the DNA TGCGCCAGCAGCCAAGATGGGTACCAAGAGACCCAGTACTTC. As protein: CASSQDGYQETQYF.

The chain couples TRBV11-2 to TRBJ2-3; D is unresolved. Germline V gives CDR1 SGHAT, CDR2 FQNNGV. The CDR3 length is 14 residues. The V and J ends lost 1 base and 0 bases respectively, with 5 bases between them. CDR3 residues: CASSLGFSTDTQYF. In nucleotides, the CDR3 is TGTGCCAGCAGCTTAGGATTCAGCACAGATACGCAGTATTTT. The entire variable domain, with the rest obtained from reference TRBV11-2 and TRBJ2-3, is as follows: EAGVAQSPRYKIIEKRQSVAFWCNPISGHATLYWYQQILGQGPKLLIQFQNNGVVDDSQLPKDRFSAERLKGVDSTLKIQPAKLEDSAVYLCASSLGFSTDTQYFGPGTRLTVL.

CDR3 sequence: CASSRSGRGLTDTQYF. CDR3 coding DNA: TGTGCCAGCAGCCGGTCCGGGCGGGGACTCACAGATACGCAGTATTTT. The gene calls are TRBV7-2 and TRBJ2-3, with D possibly being TRBD2 (6 bases). V lost 5 bases, J lost 2 bases, and 17 bases lay in between. The CDR3 extends over 16 amino acids. Per germline, CDR1 SGHTA and CDR2 FQGNSA. The entire variable domain, with the rest obtained from reference TRBV7-2 and TRBJ2-3, is as follows: GAGVSQSPSNKVTEKGKDVELRCDPISGHTALYWYRQSLGQGLEFLIYFQGNSAPDKSGLPSDRFSAERTGGSVSTLTIQRTQQEDSAVYLCASSRSGRGLTDTQYFGPGTRLTVL.